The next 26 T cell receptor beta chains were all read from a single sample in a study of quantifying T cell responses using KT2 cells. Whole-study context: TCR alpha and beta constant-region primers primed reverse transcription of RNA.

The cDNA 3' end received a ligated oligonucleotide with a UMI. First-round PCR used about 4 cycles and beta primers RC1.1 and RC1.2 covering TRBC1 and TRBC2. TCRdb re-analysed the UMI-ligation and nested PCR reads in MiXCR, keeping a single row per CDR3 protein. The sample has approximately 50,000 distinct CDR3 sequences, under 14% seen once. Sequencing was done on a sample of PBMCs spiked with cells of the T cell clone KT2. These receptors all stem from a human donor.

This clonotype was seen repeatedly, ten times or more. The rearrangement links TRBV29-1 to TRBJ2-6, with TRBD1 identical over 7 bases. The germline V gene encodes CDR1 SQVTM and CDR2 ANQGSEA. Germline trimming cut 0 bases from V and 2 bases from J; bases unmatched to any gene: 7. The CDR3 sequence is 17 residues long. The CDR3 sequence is CSVEDLDREPGANVLTF. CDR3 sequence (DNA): TGCAGCGTTGAAGACCTAGACAGGGAGCCTGGGGCCAACGTCCTGACTTTC.

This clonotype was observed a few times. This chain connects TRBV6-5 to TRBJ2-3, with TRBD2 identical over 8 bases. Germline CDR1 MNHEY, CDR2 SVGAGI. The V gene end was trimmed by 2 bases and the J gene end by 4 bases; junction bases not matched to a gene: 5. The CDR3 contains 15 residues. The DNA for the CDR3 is TGTGCCAGCAGTTACCGTAGCGGGGTGGCAGATACGCAGTATTTT. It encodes CASSYRSGVADTQYF.

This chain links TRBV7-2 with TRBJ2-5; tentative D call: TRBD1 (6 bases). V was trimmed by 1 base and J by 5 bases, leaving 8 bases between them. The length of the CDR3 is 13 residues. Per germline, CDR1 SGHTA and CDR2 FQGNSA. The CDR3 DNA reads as TGTGCCAGCAGCTTAGACAGGGTCGAGACCCAGTACTTC. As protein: CASSLDRVETQYF.

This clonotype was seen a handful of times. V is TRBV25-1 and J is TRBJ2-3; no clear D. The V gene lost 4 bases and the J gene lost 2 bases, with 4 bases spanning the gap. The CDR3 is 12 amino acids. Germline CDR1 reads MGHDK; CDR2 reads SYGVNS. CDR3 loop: CASSGLTDTQYF. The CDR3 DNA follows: TGTGCCAGCAGTGGCCTCACAGATACGCAGTATTTT.

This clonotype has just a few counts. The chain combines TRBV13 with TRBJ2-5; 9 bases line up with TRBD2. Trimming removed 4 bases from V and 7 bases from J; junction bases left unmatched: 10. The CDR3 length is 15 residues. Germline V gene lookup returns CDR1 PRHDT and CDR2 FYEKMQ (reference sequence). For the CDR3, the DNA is TGTGCCAGCAGCTCGCCCGGGACTAGCTATGGGACCCAGTACTTC. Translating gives CASSSPGTSYGTQYF.

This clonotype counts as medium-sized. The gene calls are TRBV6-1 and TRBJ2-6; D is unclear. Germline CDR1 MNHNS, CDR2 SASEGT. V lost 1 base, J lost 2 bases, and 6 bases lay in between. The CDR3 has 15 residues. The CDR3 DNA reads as TGTGCCAGCAGTGAAGAAGGTGCTGGGGCCAACGTCCTGACTTTC. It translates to CASSEEGAGANVLTF.

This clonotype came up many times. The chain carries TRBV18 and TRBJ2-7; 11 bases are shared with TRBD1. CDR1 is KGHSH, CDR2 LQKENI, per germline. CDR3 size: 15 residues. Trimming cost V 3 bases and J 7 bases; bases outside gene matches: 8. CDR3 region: CASSPSGTGGIEQYF. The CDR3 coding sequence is TGTGCCAGCTCACCCTCGGGGACAGGGGGTATAGAGCAGTACTTC.

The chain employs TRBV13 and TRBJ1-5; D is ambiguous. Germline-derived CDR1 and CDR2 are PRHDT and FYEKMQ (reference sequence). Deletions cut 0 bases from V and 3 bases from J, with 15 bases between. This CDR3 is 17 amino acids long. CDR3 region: CASSLGGPTRFNQPQHF. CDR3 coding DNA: TGTGCCAGCAGCTTAGGGGGTCCCACGAGATTCAATCAGCCCCAGCATTTT.

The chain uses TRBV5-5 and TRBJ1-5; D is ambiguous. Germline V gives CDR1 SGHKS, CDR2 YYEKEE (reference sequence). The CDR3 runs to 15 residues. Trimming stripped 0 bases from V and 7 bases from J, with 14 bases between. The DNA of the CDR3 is TGTGCCAGCAGCTTGGATGCCCGGGTTGAGCAGCCCCAGCATTTT. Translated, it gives CASSLDARVEQPQHF.

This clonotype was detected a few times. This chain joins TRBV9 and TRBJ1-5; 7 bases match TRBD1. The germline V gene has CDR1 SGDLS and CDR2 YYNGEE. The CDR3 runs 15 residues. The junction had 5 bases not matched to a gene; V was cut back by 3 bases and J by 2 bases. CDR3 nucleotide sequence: TGTGCCAGCAGCGCAGGGGGAGGGGGCAATCAGCCCCAGCATTTT. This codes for CASSAGGGGNQPQHF.

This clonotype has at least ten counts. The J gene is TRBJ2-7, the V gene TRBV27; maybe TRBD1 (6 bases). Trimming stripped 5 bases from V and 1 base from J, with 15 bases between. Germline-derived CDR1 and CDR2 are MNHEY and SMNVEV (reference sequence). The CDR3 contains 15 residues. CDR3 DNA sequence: TGTGCCAGCAGTGTCAGGGGACCCGCATCCTACGAGCAGTACTTC. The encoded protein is CASSVRGPASYEQYF.

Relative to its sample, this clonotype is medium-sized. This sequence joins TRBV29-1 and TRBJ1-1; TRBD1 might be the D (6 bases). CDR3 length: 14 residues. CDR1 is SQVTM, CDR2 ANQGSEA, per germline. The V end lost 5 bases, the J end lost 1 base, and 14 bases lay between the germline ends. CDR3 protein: CSVLRQETNTEAFF. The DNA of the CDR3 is TGCAGCGTTTTAAGACAGGAGACGAACACTGAAGCTTTCTTT. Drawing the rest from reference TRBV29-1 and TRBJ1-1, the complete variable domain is SAVISQKPSRDICQRGTSLTIQCQVDSQVTMMFWYRQQPGQSLTLIATANQGSEATYESGFVIDKFPISRPNLTFSTLTVSNMSPEDSSIYLCSVLRQETNTEAFFGQGTRLTVV.

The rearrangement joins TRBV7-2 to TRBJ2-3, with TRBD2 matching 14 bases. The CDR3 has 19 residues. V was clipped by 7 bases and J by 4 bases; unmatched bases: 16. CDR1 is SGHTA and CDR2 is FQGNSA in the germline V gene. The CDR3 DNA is TGTGCCAGCACCCCAACCGGGACTAGCGGGAGATTAGGCTCAGATACGCAGTATTTT. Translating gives CASTPTGTSGRLGSDTQYF.

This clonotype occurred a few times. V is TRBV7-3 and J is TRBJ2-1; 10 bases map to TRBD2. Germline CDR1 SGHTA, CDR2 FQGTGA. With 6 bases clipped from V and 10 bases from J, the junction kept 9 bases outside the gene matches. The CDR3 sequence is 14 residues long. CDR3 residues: CASRASGGAYEQFF. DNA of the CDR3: TGTGCCAGCAGAGCCAGCGGGGGGGCTTACGAGCAGTTCTTC.

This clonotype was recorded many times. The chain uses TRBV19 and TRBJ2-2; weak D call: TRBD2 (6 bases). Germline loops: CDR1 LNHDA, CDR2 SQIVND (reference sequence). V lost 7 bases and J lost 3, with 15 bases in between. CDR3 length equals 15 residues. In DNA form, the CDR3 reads TGTGCCAGTACCATCGGAGGGCCCTACACCGGGGAGCTGTTTTTT. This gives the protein CASTIGGPYTGELFF. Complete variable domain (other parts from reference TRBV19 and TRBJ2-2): DGGITQSPKYLFRKEGQNVTLSCEQNLNHDAMYWYRQDPGQGLRLIYYSQIVNDFQKGDIAEGYSVSREKKESFPLTVTSAQKNPTAFYLCASTIGGPYTGELFFGEGSRLTVL.

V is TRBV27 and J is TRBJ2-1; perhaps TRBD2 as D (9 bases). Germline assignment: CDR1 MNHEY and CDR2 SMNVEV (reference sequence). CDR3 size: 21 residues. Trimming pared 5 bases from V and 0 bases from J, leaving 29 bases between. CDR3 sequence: CASSKNRQGSSGGFSYNEQFF. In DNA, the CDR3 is TGTGCCAGCAGTAAAAACCGACAGGGGTCCAGCGGGGGGTTCTCCTACAATGAGCAGTTCTTC.

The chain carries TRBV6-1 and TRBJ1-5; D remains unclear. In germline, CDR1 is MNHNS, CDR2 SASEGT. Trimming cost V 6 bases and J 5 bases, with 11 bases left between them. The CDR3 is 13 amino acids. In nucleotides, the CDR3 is TGTGCCAGCAGGATGGGATCGTATCAGCCCCAGCATTTT. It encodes CASRMGSYQPQHF.

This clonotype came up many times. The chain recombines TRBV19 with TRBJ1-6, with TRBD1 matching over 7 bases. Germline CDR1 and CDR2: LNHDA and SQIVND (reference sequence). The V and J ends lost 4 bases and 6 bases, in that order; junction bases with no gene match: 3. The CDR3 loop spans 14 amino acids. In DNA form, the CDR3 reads TGTGCCAGTAGTACCGGGACAGCTAATTCACCCCTCCACTTT. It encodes CASSTGTANSPLHF.

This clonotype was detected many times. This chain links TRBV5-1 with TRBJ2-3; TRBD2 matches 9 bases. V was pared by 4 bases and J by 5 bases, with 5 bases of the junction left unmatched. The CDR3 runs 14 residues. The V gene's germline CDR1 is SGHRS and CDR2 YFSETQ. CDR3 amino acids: CASSGTSRGDTQYF. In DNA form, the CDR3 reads TGCGCCAGCAGCGGGACTAGCCGTGGAGATACGCAGTATTTT.

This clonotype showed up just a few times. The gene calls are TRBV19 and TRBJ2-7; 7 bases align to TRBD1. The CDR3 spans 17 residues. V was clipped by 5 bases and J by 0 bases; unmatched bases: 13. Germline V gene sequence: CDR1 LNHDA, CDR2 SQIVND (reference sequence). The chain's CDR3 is CASSAPRTGFSSYEQYF. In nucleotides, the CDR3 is TGTGCCAGTAGTGCTCCGCGGACAGGCTTTAGCTCCTACGAGCAGTACTTC.

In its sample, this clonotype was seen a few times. CDR3 residues: CASSLPGINNYGYTF. CDR3 nucleotide sequence: TGTGCCAGCAGTTTGCCCGGGATCAATAACTATGGCTACACCTTC. The rearrangement uses TRBV12-3 or TRBV12-4 and TRBJ1-2; D remains ambiguous. The CDR3 runs to 15 residues. V was cut by 3 bases and J by 1 base, with 12 bases left in between.

Here the CDR3 DNA reads TGTGCCAGCAGCTTAGAGGGGACGACGAACACTGAAGCTTTCTTT. It yields the protein CASSLEGTTNTEAFF. V is TRBV11-3 and J is TRBJ1-1, with D possibly TRBD1 on 5 matching bases. The germline V gene has CDR1 SGHNT and CDR2 YENEEA. The CDR3 sequence is 15 residues long. V was clipped by 0 bases and J by 1 base, with 9 bases between them.

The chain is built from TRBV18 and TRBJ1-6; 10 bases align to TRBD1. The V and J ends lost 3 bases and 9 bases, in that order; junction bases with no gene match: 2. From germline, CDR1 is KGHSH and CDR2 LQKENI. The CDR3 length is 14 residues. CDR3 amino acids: CASSPDRGSSPLHF. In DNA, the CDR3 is TGTGCCAGCTCACCGGACAGGGGGTCTTCACCCCTCCACTTT.

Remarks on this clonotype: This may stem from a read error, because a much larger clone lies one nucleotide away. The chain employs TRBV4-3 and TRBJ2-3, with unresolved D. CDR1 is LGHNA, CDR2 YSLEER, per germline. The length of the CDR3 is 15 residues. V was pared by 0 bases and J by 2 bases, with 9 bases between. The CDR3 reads CASSQDYQDTDTQYF. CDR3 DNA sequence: TGCGCCAGCAGCCAAGACTACCAGGACACAGATACGCAGTATTTT.

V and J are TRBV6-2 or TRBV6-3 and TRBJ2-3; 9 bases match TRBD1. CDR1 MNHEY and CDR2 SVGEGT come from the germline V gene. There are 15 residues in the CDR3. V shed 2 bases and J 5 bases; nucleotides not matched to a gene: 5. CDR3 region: CASSYGTGGEDTQYF. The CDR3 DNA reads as TGTGCCAGCAGTTACGGTACAGGGGGCGAAGATACGCAGTATTTT.

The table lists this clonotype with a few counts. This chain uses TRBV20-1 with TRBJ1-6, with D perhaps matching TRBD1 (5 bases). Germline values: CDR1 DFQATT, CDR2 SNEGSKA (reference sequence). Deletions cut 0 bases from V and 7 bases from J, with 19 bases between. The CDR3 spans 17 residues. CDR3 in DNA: TGCAGTGCTAGAGATCGGATAGGCAGGGAAGAAAATTCACCCCTCCACTTT. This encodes CSARDRIGREENSPLHF.